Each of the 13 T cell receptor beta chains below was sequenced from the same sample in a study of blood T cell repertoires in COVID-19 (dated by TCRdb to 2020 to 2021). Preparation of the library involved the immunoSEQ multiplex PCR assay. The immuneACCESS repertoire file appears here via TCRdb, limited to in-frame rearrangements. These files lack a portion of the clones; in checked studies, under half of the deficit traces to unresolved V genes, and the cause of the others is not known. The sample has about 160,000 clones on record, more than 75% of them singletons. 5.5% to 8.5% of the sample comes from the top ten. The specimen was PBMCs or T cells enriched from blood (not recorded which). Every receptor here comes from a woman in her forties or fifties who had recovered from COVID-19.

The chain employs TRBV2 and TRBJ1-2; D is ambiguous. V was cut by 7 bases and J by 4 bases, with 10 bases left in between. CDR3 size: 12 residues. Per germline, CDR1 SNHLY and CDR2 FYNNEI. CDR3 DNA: TGTGCCAGCAAATTAGACTTCTATGGCTACACCTTC. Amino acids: CASKLDFYGYTF. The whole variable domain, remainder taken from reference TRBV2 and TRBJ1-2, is EPEVTQTPSHQVTQMGQEVILRCVPISNHLYFYWYRQILGQKVEFLVSFYNNEISEKSEIFDDQFSVERPDGSNFTLKIRSTKLEDSAMYFCASKLDFYGYTFGSGTRLTVV.

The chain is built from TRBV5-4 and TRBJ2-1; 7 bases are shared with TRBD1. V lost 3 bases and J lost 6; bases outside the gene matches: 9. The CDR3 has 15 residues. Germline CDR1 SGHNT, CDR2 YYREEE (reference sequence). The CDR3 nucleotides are TGTGCCAGCAGCTCCGGGACAGAACGTTTCAATGAGCAGTTCTTC. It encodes CASSSGTERFNEQFF.

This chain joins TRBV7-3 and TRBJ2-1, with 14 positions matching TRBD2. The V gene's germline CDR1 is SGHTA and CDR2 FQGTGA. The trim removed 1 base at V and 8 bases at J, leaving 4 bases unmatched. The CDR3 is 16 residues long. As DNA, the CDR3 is TGTGCCAGCAGCTTAATGGGACTAGCGGGAGATCATGAGCAGTTCTTC. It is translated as CASSLMGLAGDHEQFF.

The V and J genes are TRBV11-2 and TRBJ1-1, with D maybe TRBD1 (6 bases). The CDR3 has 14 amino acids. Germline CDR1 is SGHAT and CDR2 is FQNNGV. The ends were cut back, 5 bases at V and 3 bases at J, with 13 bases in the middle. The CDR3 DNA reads TGTGCCAGCAGCCCCCTGACAGGCTACACTGAAGCTTTCTTT. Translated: CASSPLTGYTEAFF.

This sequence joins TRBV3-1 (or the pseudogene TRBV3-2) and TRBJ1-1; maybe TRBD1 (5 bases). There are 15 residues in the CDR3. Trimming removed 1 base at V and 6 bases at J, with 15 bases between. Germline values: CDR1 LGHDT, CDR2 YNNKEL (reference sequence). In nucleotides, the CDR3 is TGTGCCAGCAGCCAAGGTATCTCTGGGGCAGCTGAAGCTTTCTTT. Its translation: CASSQGISGAAEAFF.

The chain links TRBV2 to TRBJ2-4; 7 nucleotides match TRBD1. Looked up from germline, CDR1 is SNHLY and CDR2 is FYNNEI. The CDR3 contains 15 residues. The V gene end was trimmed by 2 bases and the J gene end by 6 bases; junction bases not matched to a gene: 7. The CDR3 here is CASSEFGAGGNIQYF. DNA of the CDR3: TGTGCCAGCAGTGAATTTGGGGCAGGGGGAAACATTCAGTACTTC.

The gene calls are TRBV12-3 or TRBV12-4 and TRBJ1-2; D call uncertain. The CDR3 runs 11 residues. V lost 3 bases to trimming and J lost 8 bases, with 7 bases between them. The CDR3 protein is CASSFGGGYTF. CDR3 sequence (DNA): TGTGCCAGCAGTTTTGGCGGGGGCTACACCTTC.

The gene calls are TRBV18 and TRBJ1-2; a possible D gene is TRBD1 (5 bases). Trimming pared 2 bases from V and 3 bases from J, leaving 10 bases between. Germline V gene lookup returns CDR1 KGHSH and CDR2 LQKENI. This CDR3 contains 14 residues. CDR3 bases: TGTGCCAGCTCACCAGGGGGGTTGGACTATGGCTACACCTTC. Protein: CASSPGGLDYGYTF.

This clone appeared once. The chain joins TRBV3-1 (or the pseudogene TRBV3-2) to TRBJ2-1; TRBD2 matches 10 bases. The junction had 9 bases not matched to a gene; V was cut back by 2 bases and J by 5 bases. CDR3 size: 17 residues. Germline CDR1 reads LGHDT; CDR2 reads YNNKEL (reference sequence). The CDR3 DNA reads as TGTGCCAGCAGCCAATTCCCTACACTAGCGGGACACAATGAGCAGTTCTTC. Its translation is CASSQFPTLAGHNEQFF.

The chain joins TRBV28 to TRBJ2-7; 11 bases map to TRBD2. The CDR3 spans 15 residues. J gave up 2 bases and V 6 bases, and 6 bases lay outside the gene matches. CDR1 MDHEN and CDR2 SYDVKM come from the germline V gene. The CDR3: CASSTPGLAAYEQYF. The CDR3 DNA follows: TGTGCCAGCAGCACTCCGGGACTAGCGGCCTACGAGCAGTACTTC.

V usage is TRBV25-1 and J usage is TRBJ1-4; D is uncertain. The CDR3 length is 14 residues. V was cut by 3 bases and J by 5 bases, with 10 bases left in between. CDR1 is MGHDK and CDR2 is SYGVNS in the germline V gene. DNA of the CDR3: TGTGCCAGCAGTGAGTTCCGGGAGAATGAAAAACTGTTTTTT. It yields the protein CASSEFRENEKLFF.

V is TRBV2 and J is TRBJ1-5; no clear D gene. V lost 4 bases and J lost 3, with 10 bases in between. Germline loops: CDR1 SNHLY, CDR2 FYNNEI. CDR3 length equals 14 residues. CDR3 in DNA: TGTGCCAGCAGTGCTGGTTCAGTCAATCAGCCCCAGCATTTT. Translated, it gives CASSAGSVNQPQHF. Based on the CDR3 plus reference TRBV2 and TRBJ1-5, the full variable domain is EPEVTQTPSHQVTQMGQEVILRCVPISNHLYFYWYRQILGQKVEFLVSFYNNEISEKSEIFDDQFSVERPDGSNFTLKIRSTKLEDSAMYFCASSAGSVNQPQHFGDGTRLSIL.

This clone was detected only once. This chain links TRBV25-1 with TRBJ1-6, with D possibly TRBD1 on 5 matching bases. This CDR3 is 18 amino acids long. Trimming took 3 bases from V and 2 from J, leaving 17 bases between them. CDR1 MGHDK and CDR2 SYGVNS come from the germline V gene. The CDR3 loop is CASSDSGREGAYNSPLHF. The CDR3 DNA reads TGTGCCAGCAGTGACTCAGGGCGGGAAGGCGCCTATAATTCACCCCTCCACTTT.